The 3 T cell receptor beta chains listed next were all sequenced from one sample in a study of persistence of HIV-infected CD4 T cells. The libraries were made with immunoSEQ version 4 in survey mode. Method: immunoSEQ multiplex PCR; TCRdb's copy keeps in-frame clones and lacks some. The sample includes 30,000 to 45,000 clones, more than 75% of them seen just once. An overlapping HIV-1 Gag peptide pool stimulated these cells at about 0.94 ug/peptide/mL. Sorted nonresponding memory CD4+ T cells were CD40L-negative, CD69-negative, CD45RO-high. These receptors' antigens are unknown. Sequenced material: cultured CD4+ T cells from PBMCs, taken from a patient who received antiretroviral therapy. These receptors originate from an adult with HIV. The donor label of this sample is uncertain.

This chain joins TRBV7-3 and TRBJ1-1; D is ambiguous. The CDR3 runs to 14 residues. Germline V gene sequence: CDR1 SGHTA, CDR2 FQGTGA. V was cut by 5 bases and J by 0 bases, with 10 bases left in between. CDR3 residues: CASSPGSMNTEAFF. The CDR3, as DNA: TGTGCCAGCAGCCCGGGCTCCATGAACACTGAAGCTTTCTTT.

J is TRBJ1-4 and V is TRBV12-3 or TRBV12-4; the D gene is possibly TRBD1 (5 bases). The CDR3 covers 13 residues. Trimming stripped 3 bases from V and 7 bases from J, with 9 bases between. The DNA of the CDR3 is TGTGCCAGCAGTTTGTCAGGGCTTGAAAAACTGTTTTTT. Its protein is CASSLSGLEKLFF.

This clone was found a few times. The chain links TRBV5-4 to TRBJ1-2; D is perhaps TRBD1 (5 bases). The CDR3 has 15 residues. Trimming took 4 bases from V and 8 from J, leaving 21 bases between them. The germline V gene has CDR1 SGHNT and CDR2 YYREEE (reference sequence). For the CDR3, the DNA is TGTGCCAGCAGCCTTATTGTCGTAGGAGGGGAAGGCTACACCTTC. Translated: CASSLIVVGGEGYTF.